The T cell receptor (beta chain) under discussion was sequenced for a study of regulatory T cells in long-lasting Graves disease. Turning to the study itself: The study enrolled newly diagnosed Graves' patients on antithyroid drugs under 3 months. Regarding the study as a whole: It was in persistent disease that TRBV28, TRBJ1-2 and TRBJ2-5 were favored.

Time point here: newly diagnosed GD, antithyroid drugs for less than 3 months. The TCR library was prepared using RNA isolated from PBMCs. TCR beta libraries were built with iRepertoire HTBI primers and Arm-PCR of CDR3 regions. TCRdb recomputed calls from the multiplex PCR reads with MiXCR, one row per CDR3 protein. Here the sample spans 400,000 to 550,000 distinct CDR3 sequences, 15% being singletons. The CDR3 loop spans 15 amino acids. V lost 8 bases to trimming and J lost 1 base; unmatched junction nucleotides: 8. The germline V gene encodes CDR1 LNHNV and CDR2 YYDKDF (reference sequence). This clonotype was found many times. Its target is unknown. This sample was shared with a second study, whose subject was T cells in Graves' hyperthyroidism and ophthalmopathy. That investigation notes: Blood also held most thyroid clonotypes expanded beyond 0.001.

The TCR originated in a woman in her thirties with Graves disease. This specimen was peripheral blood mononuclear cells (PBMCs), taken at new diagnosis, from a patient treated with antithyroid drugs. This chain uses TRBV15 with TRBJ2-3; TRBD1 agrees at 8 bases. DNA for the CDR3: TGTGCCACCTCTGACAGGACAGGGCGCACAGATACGCAGTATTTT. This sequence encodes CATSDRTGRTDTQYF.